Shown below are 14 T cell receptor beta chains from a single sample sequenced in a study of cytotoxic CD8 clonotypes in ibrutinib-treated CLL. Using immunoSEQ multiplex PCR, the repertoire was profiled, and TCRdb retains in-frame clones only, with some absent. The data hold 9,400 or so clones, with over 60% observed a single time. Sequencing used PBMCs, obtained before ibrutinib treatment. These receptors were collected from a human donor with chronic lymphocytic leukemia.

This clone came up a few times. The chain links TRBV6-5 to TRBJ2-7; 9 nucleotides agree with TRBD1. Germline CDR1 is MNHEY and CDR2 is SVGAGI. Unmatched junction bases numbered 0, after V lost 2 bases and J lost 7 bases. The CDR3 runs to 12 residues. The CDR3 sequence: CASSYGTGEQYF. CDR3 nucleotide sequence: TGTGCCAGCAGTTACGGGACAGGGGAGCAGTACTTC.

This chain joins TRBV2 and TRBJ2-5; D is perhaps TRBD1 (5 bases). The ends were cut back, 4 bases at V and 0 bases at J, with 12 bases in the middle. The V gene's germline CDR1 is SNHLY and CDR2 FYNNEI. The CDR3 covers 15 residues. The CDR3 region is CASSVEGANQETQYF. In DNA, the CDR3 is TGTGCCAGCAGTGTTGAAGGGGCCAACCAAGAGACCCAGTACTTC.

The rearrangement links TRBV6-1 to TRBJ2-1; 9 bases match TRBD2. Germline values: CDR1 MNHNS, CDR2 SASEGT. The length of the CDR3 is 15 residues. The junction had 6 bases not matched to a gene; V was cut back by 5 bases and J by 4 bases. The CDR3 nucleotides read TGTGCCAGCAGTTTAATAGCGGGGGATTACAATGAGCAGTTCTTC. Amino acid sequence: CASSLIAGDYNEQFF.

The CDR3 here is CASRTSGYNQPQHF. CDR3 nucleotide sequence: TGTGCCAGCAGGACTTCAGGGTACAATCAGCCCCAGCATTTT. The rearrangement joins TRBV6-1 to TRBJ1-5; TRBD1 is a possible D gene (5 bases). The CDR3 totals 14 residues. The V end lost 6 bases, the J end lost 3 bases, and 12 bases lay between the germline ends. Germline values: CDR1 MNHNS, CDR2 SASEGT.

The chain carries TRBV7-8 and TRBJ2-2; the D gene is possibly TRBD2 (6 bases). The CDR3 has 15 residues. V lost 5 bases to trimming and J lost 3 bases, with 13 bases between them. The germline V gene encodes CDR1 SGHVS and CDR2 FQNEAQ. The CDR3 DNA sequence: TGTGCCAGCAGCCCCTCGGCGGGGTACACCGGGGAGCTGTTTTTT. Its protein product is CASSPSAGYTGELFF.

V and J are TRBV2 and TRBJ2-1; 7 bases agree with TRBD2. Germline CDR1 and CDR2: SNHLY and FYNNEI. The V gene end was trimmed by 8 bases and the J gene end by 4 bases; junction bases not matched to a gene: 11. This CDR3 region has 15 residues. CDR3 loop: CASSLGRALYNEQFF. Here the CDR3 DNA reads TGTGCCAGCTCCTTGGGGAGGGCCCTATACAATGAGCAGTTCTTC.

V usage is TRBV19 and J usage is TRBJ1-5; a weak D match, TRBD1 (6 bases). The V end was cut by 6 bases, the J end by 1 base, with 10 bases between. Germline V lookup: CDR1 LNHDA, CDR2 SQIVND (reference sequence). This CDR3 region has 14 residues. CDR3 in DNA: TGTGCCAGTAGCGGGGGCACCAGCAATCAGCCCCAGCATTTT. As protein: CASSGGTSNQPQHF.

V is TRBV29-1 and J is TRBJ2-2; D is unresolved. Germline assignment: CDR1 SQVTM and CDR2 ANQGSEA. This CDR3 is built from 11 residues. The V gene lost 2 bases and the J gene lost 8 bases, with 6 bases spanning the gap. CDR3 in amino acids: CSVELPGELFF. DNA of the CDR3: TGCAGCGTTGAACTCCCGGGGGAGCTGTTTTTT.

This clone has only a few counts. The chain carries TRBV19 and TRBJ1-2; 10 bases align to TRBD1. From germline, CDR1 is LNHDA and CDR2 SQIVND (reference sequence). The CDR3 spans 15 residues. V shed 3 bases and J 5 bases; nucleotides not matched to a gene: 6. CDR3 nucleotides: TGTGCCAGTAGTATGGAGGGACAGGGGACATATGGCTACACCTTC. Protein sequence: CASSMEGQGTYGYTF.

The chain couples TRBV19 to TRBJ1-2, with a tentative D call TRBD1 (5 bases). CDR1 and CDR2 from the germline V gene are LNHDA and SQIVND (reference sequence). V was trimmed by 9 bases and J by 2 bases, leaving 16 bases between them. This CDR3 region has 14 residues. The CDR3 sequence is CASHDWAGNYGYTF. For the CDR3, the DNA is TGTGCCAGCCACGACTGGGCAGGGAACTATGGCTACACCTTC.

The rearrangement joins TRBV14 to TRBJ2-5; D ambiguous. Trimming stripped 1 base from V and 5 bases from J, with 5 bases between. Germline CDR1 reads SGHDN; CDR2 reads FVKESK. This CDR3 is 12 amino acids long. The CDR3 DNA sequence: TGTGCCAGCAGCCAAGTCCGGGAGACCCAGTACTTC. Residues: CASSQVRETQYF.

The chain couples TRBV7-3 to TRBJ2-6; TRBD2 matches at 7 bases. After removal of 2 bases from V and 0 bases from J, the junction contained 7 bases not matched to a gene. Germline loops: CDR1 SGHTA, CDR2 FQGTGA. The CDR3 consists of 18 residues. This chain's CDR3 is CASSLGRGGSSGANVLTF. The DNA of the CDR3 is TGTGCCAGCAGCTTAGGGAGGGGAGGGAGCTCTGGGGCCAACGTCCTGACTTTC.

The chain employs TRBV19 and TRBJ2-1, with TRBD2 matching over 12 bases. Trimming took 4 bases from V and 2 from J; bases not matched to a gene: 6. This CDR3 comprises 17 residues. The germline V gene has CDR1 LNHDA and CDR2 SQIVND (reference sequence). The CDR3 region is CASSKRLAGVTYNEQFF. CDR3 in DNA: TGTGCCAGTAGTAAAAGACTAGCGGGAGTGACCTACAATGAGCAGTTCTTC.

This sequence joins TRBV7-3 and TRBJ2-3; 12 bases align to TRBD2. Germline lookup yields CDR1 SGHTA and CDR2 FQGTGA. V was clipped by 5 bases and J by 4 bases; unmatched bases: 4. This CDR3 is built from 15 residues. CDR3 nucleotides: TGTGCCAGCAGCCAAGCTAGCGGGGGGGCAGATACGCAGTATTTT. It is translated as CASSQASGGADTQYF.